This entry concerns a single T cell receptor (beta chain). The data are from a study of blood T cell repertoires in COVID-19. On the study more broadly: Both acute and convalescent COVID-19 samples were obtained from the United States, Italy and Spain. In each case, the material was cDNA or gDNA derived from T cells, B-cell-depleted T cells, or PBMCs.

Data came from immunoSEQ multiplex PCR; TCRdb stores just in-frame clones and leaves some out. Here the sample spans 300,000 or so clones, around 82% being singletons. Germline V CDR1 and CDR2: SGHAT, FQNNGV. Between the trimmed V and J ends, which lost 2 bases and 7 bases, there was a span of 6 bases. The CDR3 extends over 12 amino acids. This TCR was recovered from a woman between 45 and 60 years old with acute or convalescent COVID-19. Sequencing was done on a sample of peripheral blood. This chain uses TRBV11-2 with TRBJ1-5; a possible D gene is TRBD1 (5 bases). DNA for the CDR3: TGTGCCAGCAGCTTATGGGGCCAGCCCCAGCATTTT. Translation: CASSLWGQPQHF.